The rows below give T cell receptor beta chains drawn from one sample of a study of blood T cell repertoires in COVID-19. Libraries were prepared by immunoSEQ multiplex PCR; TCRdb keeps only in-frame clonotypes and omits some of them. The data show under 150,000 clones, 70% to 90% seen once. Sequencing was done on a sample of peripheral blood. The receptors here all came from a man between 65 and 80 years old with active COVID-19. The CDR3 runs from the conserved cysteine through the conserved F or W. The D gene is left open where the match is weak. Size is omitted from some rows. Given values are once, few, many or a class for expanded clones.

TRBJ2-3 | . | . | TRBV9 | CASSAYRGSTDTQYF | TGTGCCAGCAGCGCCTATCGCGGAAGCACAGATACGCAGTATTTT
TRBJ1-5 | TRBD1 | . | TRBV6-6 | CASSVRGQGDQPQHF | TGTGCCAGCAGCGTTAGGGGACAGGGCGATCAGCCCCAGCATTTT
TRBJ1-2 | . | . | TRBV5-4 | CASSLDRRSHGYTF | TGTGCCAGCAGCTTAGACAGGAGAAGTCATGGCTACACCTTC
TRBJ1-4 | TRBD1 | once | TRBV4-3 | CASSQDGAGGEKLFF | TGCGCCAGCAGCCAAGATGGGGCAGGGGGTGAAAAACTGTTTTTT
TRBJ1-4 | TRBD1 | . | TRBV25-1 | CASSETTGPNEKLFF | TGTGCCAGCAGTGAAACGACAGGGCCTAATGAAAAACTGTTTTTT
TRBJ1-2 | . | . | TRBV5-1 | CASSLEDGRVDGYTF | TGCGCCAGCAGCTTGGAAGATGGCAGGGTCGATGGCTACACCTTC
TRBJ2-5 | . | . | TRBV7-7 | CASSDTGQAGETQYF | TGTGCTAGCAGTGATACAGGGCAGGCGGGAGAGACCCAGTACTTC
TRBJ2-3 | TRBD2 | . | TRBV7-9 | CASSLAGGGRPDTQYF | TGTGCCAGCAGCTTAGCTGGGGGGGGAAGGCCCGATACGCAGTATTTT
TRBJ2-3 | . | . | TRBV15 | CATSRGGIRTDTQYF | TGTGCCACCAGCAGAGGCGGAATTCGCACAGATACGCAGTATTTT
TRBJ2-7 | TRBD2 | . | TRBV11-2 | CASSLDSRTSGSRQYF | TGTGCCAGCAGCTTAGACTCCCGGACTAGCGGGAGTCGGCAGTACTTC
TRBJ2-3 | TRBD2 | . | TRBV5-4 | CASSLAAGGTWADTQYF | TGTGCCAGCAGCTTGGCGGCGGGAGGGACGTGGGCAGATACGCAGTATTTT
TRBJ2-1 | TRBD2 | . | TRBV7-2 | CASGRTSGRSDNEQFF | TGTGCCAGCGGAAGGACTAGCGGGAGATCCGACAATGAGCAGTTCTTC
TRBJ2-5 | TRBD2 | . | TRBV4-1 | CASSQLAGAQETQYF | TGCGCCAGCAGCCAACTAGCGGGAGCGCAAGAGACCCAGTACTTC
TRBJ2-7 | . | once | TRBV19 | CASSRQQSSYEQYF | TGTGCCAGTAGCCGACAGCAGAGCTCCTACGAGCAGTACTTC
TRBJ2-7 | . | . | TRBV4-2 | CASSQGLAITSYEQYF | TGTGCCAGCAGCCAGGGATTAGCGATCACCTCCTACGAGCAGTACTTC
TRBJ2-7 | . | once | TRBV28 | CASSFVSAMSYEQYF | TGTGCCAGCAGTTTCGTTAGCGCTATGAGCTACGAGCAGTACTTC
TRBJ1-2 | TRBD1 | . | TRBV7-9 | CASSLASFDRGRGYTF | TGTGCCAGCAGCTTAGCATCTTTCGACAGGGGAAGGGGCTACACCTTC
TRBJ2-7 | . | . | TRBV11-1 | CASSNRQSTYEQYF | TGTGCCAGCAGCAACCGACAGAGCACCTACGAGCAGTACTTC
TRBJ2-7 | TRBD2 | . | TRBV27 | CASRGLAGLGPYEQYF | TGTGCCAGCAGAGGACTAGCGGGATTGGGTCCCTACGAGCAGTACTTC
TRBJ2-7 | TRBD1 | . | TRBV6-1 | CASSEGGTGKYEQYF | TGTGCCAGCAGTGAAGGGGGGACAGGGAAATACGAGCAGTACTTC
TRBJ1-2 | . | . | TRBV28 | CASSLWTDVGVDHYGYTF | TGTGCCAGCAGTTTATGGACCGATGTTGGAGTCGACCACTATGGCTACACCTTC
TRBJ2-5 | TRBD1 | . | TRBV7-2 | CASSRRQGAETQYF | TGTGCCAGTAGCCGGCGGCAGGGGGCCGAGACCCAGTACTTC
TRBJ2-6 | TRBD2 | . | TRBV7-9 | CASSLMSGGEGANVLTF | TGTGCCAGCAGCTTAATGTCGGGAGGGGAAGGGGCCAACGTCCTGACTTTC
TRBJ2-7 | TRBD2 | . | TRBV7-3 | CASSRSAGGSYEQYF | TGTGCCAGCAGCCGTTCGGCGGGAGGATCTTACGAGCAGTACTTC
TRBJ2-2 | . | . | TRBV2 | CASSETGTGIGTGELFF | TGTGCCAGCAGTGAGACCGGGACTGGAATTGGCACCGGGGAGCTGTTTTTT